The 14 T cell receptor beta chains presented below share a single source sample, sequenced in a study of T cells in Graves' hyperthyroidism and ophthalmopathy. Amplification of TCR beta CDR3 regions was performed using RNA transcripts as template. First-round RT-PCR with HTBI primers amplified the TCR CDR3 region. Each CDR3 protein gets one entry after TCRdb re-called the multiplex PCR reads with MiXCR. The sample yields 650,000 to 750,000 distinct CDR3 sequences, 14% seen once. Sample: blood. The origin of the receptors is a woman between 18 and 29 years old with Graves' hyperthyroidism.

In this sample, this clonotype turned up many times. The gene calls are TRBV28 and TRBJ2-5; 11 bases line up with TRBD2. V shed 6 bases and J 7 bases; nucleotides not matched to a gene: 13. The CDR3 sequence is 16 residues long. Germline V gene sequence: CDR1 MDHEN, CDR2 SYDVKM. The CDR3 region is CASRPTTSGDGWTQYF. The CDR3 DNA reads TGTGCCAGCAGGCCGACGACTAGCGGGGATGGTTGGACCCAGTACTTC.

This clonotype was observed at least ten times. J is TRBJ2-1 and V is TRBV6-1; 10 bases are shared with TRBD2. CDR1 MNHNS and CDR2 SASEGT come from the germline V gene. After removal of 8 bases from V and 5 bases from J, the junction contained 12 bases not matched to a gene. The CDR3 is 16 residues long. The CDR3 nucleotides are TGTGCCAGCGGACACCCGGGACTAGCGTCCCACAATGAGCAGTTCTTC. Its translation is CASGHPGLASHNEQFF.

This clonotype was counted between two and nine times. The chain employs TRBV24-1 and TRBJ2-1; maybe TRBD2 (6 bases). Trimming removed 5 bases from V and 6 bases from J, with 10 bases in between. CDR1 is KGHDR, CDR2 SFDVKD, per germline. The CDR3 spans 13 residues. CDR3 sequence: CATSGTSSNEQFF. CDR3 bases: TGTGCCACCAGTGGAACTAGCAGCAATGAGCAGTTCTTC.

This clonotype was seen a few times. V gene TRBV7-8 combines with J gene TRBJ2-7; 8 positions agree with TRBD2. Trimming cost V 7 bases and J 5 bases; bases outside gene matches: 22. The CDR3 has 18 amino acids. The germline CDR1 and CDR2 sequences are SGHVS and FQNEAQ. The CDR3 region is CASTISPLASGSTNEQYF. The DNA of the CDR3 is TGTGCCAGCACCATAAGCCCGCTCGCAAGCGGGAGTACGAACGAGCAGTACTTC.

The sample holds many counts of this clonotype. The chain uses TRBV6-8 and TRBJ2-1; 8 bases are a match to TRBD1. Germline values: CDR1 MNHGY, CDR2 SAAAGT. The CDR3 is 15 amino acids. Unmatched junction bases numbered 7, after V lost 1 base and J lost 8 bases. The CDR3 sequence: CASSYLAGGWYEQFF. CDR3 coding DNA: TGTGCCAGCAGTTACTTAGCAGGGGGCTGGTATGAGCAGTTCTTC.

The chain is built from TRBV6-1 and TRBJ2-7; 9 bases match TRBD1. The CDR3 runs 15 residues. Unmatched junction bases numbered 9, after V lost 6 bases and J lost 3 bases. Looked up from germline, CDR1 is MNHNS and CDR2 is SASEGT. In nucleotides, the CDR3 is TGTGCCAGCAGCGTACCGGGACAGGGTAACTACGAGCAGTACTTC. Translated: CASSVPGQGNYEQYF.

The chain is built from TRBV2 and TRBJ1-4, with TRBD1 as a possible D gene (5 bases). CDR1 is SNHLY, CDR2 FYNNEI, per germline. This CDR3 is built from 14 residues. V lost 6 bases and J lost 3, with 11 bases in between. The CDR3 here is CASRNRGANEKLFF. The DNA of the CDR3 is TGTGCCAGCAGGAACAGAGGGGCTAATGAAAAACTGTTTTTT.

This clonotype was observed at least ten times. V and J are TRBV7-3 and TRBJ2-7, with a possible D match to TRBD1 (6 bases). CDR3 size: 14 residues. The ends were cut back, 4 bases at V and 1 base at J, with 11 bases in the middle. Germline CDR1 reads SGHTA; CDR2 reads FQGTGA. The CDR3 DNA sequence: TGTGCCAGCAGCTCAACAGGGTTTTCCTACGAGCAGTACTTC. It codes for CASSSTGFSYEQYF.

A remark on this clonotype: It may be a read error: a sequence one base away is much more abundant. The chain employs TRBV20-1 and TRBJ2-7, with D perhaps TRBD2 (5 bases). The germline CDR1 and CDR2 sequences are DFQATT and SNEGSKA (reference sequence). V was shortened by 4 bases and J by 1 base, with 17 bases between the two germline ends. The CDR3 is made up of 15 amino acids. CDR3 sequence (DNA): TGCAGTGCTACTTCAGGACTGGGTGGGTCCTACGAGCAGTACTTC. Translated: CSATSGLGGSYEQYF.

There are a few counts of this clonotype. This chain uses TRBV6-1 with TRBJ2-1; 7 positions match TRBD2. J was trimmed by 5 bases and V by 5 bases; bases with no gene match: 12. This CDR3 region has 16 residues. Looked up from germline, CDR1 is MNHNS and CDR2 is SASEGT. This CDR3 reads CASSPREPSGNNEQFF. The CDR3, as DNA: TGTGCCAGCAGTCCGCGGGAGCCTAGCGGTAACAATGAGCAGTTCTTC.

This clonotype was seen more than once but under ten times. V and J are TRBV30 and TRBJ1-5, with D perhaps matching TRBD1 (6 bases). This CDR3 contains 15 residues. V was clipped by 0 bases and J by 3 bases, with 12 bases between them. Germline CDR1 reads GTSNPN; CDR2 reads SVGIG (reference sequence). The CDR3 coding sequence is TGTGCCTGGAGTGTGGTGGCAGGGGCCAATCAGCCCCAGCATTTT. Residues: CAWSVVAGANQPQHF.

In its sample, this clonotype was seen many times. The chain recombines TRBV20-1 with TRBJ2-1; TRBD2 matches 8 bases. The CDR3 extends over 14 amino acids. Germline V gives CDR1 DFQATT, CDR2 SNEGSKA (reference sequence). Trimming removed 4 bases from V and 0 bases from J; junction bases left unmatched: 2. The CDR3 nucleotides are TGCAGTGCTAAAGCGGGAGCCTCCTACAATGAGCAGTTCTTC. This sequence encodes CSAKAGASYNEQFF.

This clonotype was recorded at least ten times. CDR3 sequence: CAITGLADNEQFF. CDR3 DNA: TGTGCCATCACCGGACTAGCAGACAATGAGCAGTTCTTC. The chain uses TRBV10-3 and TRBJ2-1; 8 bases agree with TRBD2. V was clipped by 7 bases and J by 5 bases; unmatched bases: 4. Germline V lookup: CDR1 ENHRY, CDR2 SYGVKD. The CDR3 length is 13 residues.

The chain is built from TRBV5-1 and TRBJ1-1; unclear D gene. The CDR3 totals 14 residues. V was trimmed by 4 bases and J by 1 base, leaving 11 bases between them. Germline V lookup: CDR1 SGHRS, CDR2 YFSETQ. The CDR3 nucleotides read TGCGCCAGCAGCACGAGGGATTCGAACACTGAAGCTTTCTTT. Encoded protein: CASSTRDSNTEAFF.